A selection of T cell receptor beta chains follows, all from one sample in a study of T cell responses to AZD1222 COVID-19 vaccine. Clones were sequenced by immunoSEQ multiplex PCR, and TCRdb holds only the in-frame ones, with some missing. The data contain approximately 80,000 clones, over 75% of them singletons. Source: peripheral blood, taken on day 0 of AZD1222 vaccination. The receptors here all came from an adult in good health. Each CDR3 is given with its conserved first and last residue. Each record gives: clone size, D gene, V gene, J gene, CDR3 DNA, CDR3 protein. A D gene is named only where the DNA matches it firmly. Not every row has a clone size; where given, it reads once, few, many or a size class.

-	-	TRBV6-5	TRBJ2-2	TGTGCCAGCAGTTACTCGGGGGTTACCGGGGAGCTGTTTTTT	CASSYSGVTGELFF
-	TRBD1	TRBV7-9	TRBJ2-7	TGTGCCAGCAGCTTCCGACAGGGCTCCCCCGAGCAGTACTTC	CASSFRQGSPEQYF
few	TRBD1	TRBV25-1	TRBJ1-1	TGTGCCAGCAGTCCCCGAGGACAGGGATCAGCTTTCTTT	CASSPRGQGSAFF
-	-	TRBV6-1	TRBJ2-3	TGTGCCAGCAGTGAACCGGGCGATACGCAGTATTTT	CASSEPGDTQYF
-	-	TRBV11-3	TRBJ2-3	TGTGCCAGCAGCCTCGCTTCTTCGGCCGATACGCAGTATTTT	CASSLASSADTQYF
-	-	TRBV19	TRBJ1-4	TGTGCCAGTAGTGGGGGAAGGATGCCGTTTTTT	CASSGGRMPFF
-	-	TRBV18	TRBJ2-2	TGTGCCAGCTCACGCGAACCCTCGACCGGGGAGCTGTTTTTT	CASSREPSTGELFF
-	-	TRBV7-9	TRBJ1-1	TGTGCCAGCAGCCCCTACAGGGTTCTGAACACTGAAGCTTTCTTT	CASSPYRVLNTEAFF
-	-	TRBV5-6	TRBJ1-3	TGTGCCAGCAGACAATTGATAGGAAACACCATATATTTT	CASRQLIGNTIYF
-	-	TRBV13	TRBJ2-5	TGTGCCAGCAGCGTGGACTCGCAAGAGACCCAGTACTTC	CASSVDSQETQYF
-	TRBD2	TRBV19	TRBJ2-7	TGTGCCAGTAGTCCCCGGGACTATTCGTCTCACGAGCAGTACTTC	CASSPRDYSSHEQYF
-	-	TRBV6-2/TRBV6-3	TRBJ1-5	TGTGCCAGCAGTTACCGGGACTATCAGCCCCAGCATTTT	CASSYRDYQPQHF
once	-	TRBV7-2	TRBJ2-5	TGTGCCAGCAGCTTCGGACTGCAAGAGACCCAGTACTTC	CASSFGLQETQYF
-	TRBD1	TRBV6-5	TRBJ1-5	TGTGCCAGCAGTACAGGGGGAGAAGAACAGCCCCAGCATTTT	CASSTGGEEQPQHF
-	-	TRBV5-6	TRBJ1-1	TGTGCCAGCAGCGGATTACAGGGATACGGCACTGAAGCTTTCTTT	CASSGLQGYGTEAFF
-	TRBD1	TRBV28	TRBJ1-1	TGTGCCAGCACCCAAACAGGGGGCACTGAAGCTTTCTTT	CASTQTGGTEAFF
-	TRBD1	TRBV28	TRBJ1-2	TGTGCCAGCACCGTGACAGGGGATGGCTACACCTTC	CASTVTGDGYTF
-	-	TRBV6-5	TRBJ1-6	TGTGCCAGCAGTTACTCTACAGGACAAAATTCACCCCTCCACTTT	CASSYSTGQNSPLHF
-	TRBD1	TRBV9	TRBJ1-5	TGTGCCAGCAGCGTAGATGGGCAGGGGGGGCAGCCCCAGCATTTT	CASSVDGQGGQPQHF
-	-	TRBV11-3	TRBJ2-7	TGTGCCAGCAGCTTAAATGGCGCCCACGAGCAGTACTTC	CASSLNGAHEQYF
-	TRBD2	TRBV19	TRBJ2-7	TGTGCCAGTAGTGGAGGACTAGCGGGATCCATCGAGCAGTACTTC	CASSGGLAGSIEQYF
-	-	TRBV30	TRBJ2-1	TGTGCCTGGAGTGGCCCGTCTCGGGAGCAGTTCTTC	CAWSGPSREQFF
-	TRBD2	TRBV5-4	TRBJ2-3	TGTGCCAGCAGCTCCCCCCGTAGCGGGAGTGTGGCAGATACGCAGTATTTT	CASSSPRSGSVADTQYF
-	-	TRBV6-5	TRBJ1-2	TGTGCCAGCAGTTTGACAGGAGGGGATGGCTACACCTTC	CASSLTGGDGYTF
-	-	TRBV5-6	TRBJ2-3	TGTGCCAGCAGTTCCCTCCAGGGGATCGTGGGAGATACGCAGTATTTT	CASSSLQGIVGDTQYF
once	-	TRBV7-6	TRBJ2-7	TGTGCCAGCAGCTTGGGGGACGTCTACGAGCAGTACTTC	CASSLGDVYEQYF
-	-	TRBV7-2	TRBJ2-3	TGTGCCAGCAGCATAAGTAGGTCTCATAGCACAGATACGCAGTATTTT	CASSISRSHSTDTQYF